These 27 T cell receptor beta chains share one sample of origin, sequenced in a study of blood T cell repertoires in COVID-19. Sequencing was performed with immunoSEQ multiplex PCR; in TCRdb, only in-frame clones are kept and a portion is missing. The sample gives a few hundred thousand clones, 86% of which show up once; around 1.5% is in the top ten. Input material: peripheral blood. Every receptor here comes from a woman in her forties or fifties with acute or convalescent COVID-19.

V is TRBV6-5 and J is TRBJ1-6, with 8 bases aligning to TRBD1. The CDR3 runs to 15 residues. V gave up 0 bases and J gave up 7 bases; unmatched junction bases: 2. The germline CDR1 and CDR2 sequences are MNHEY and SVGAGI. CDR3 amino acids: CASSYSTGENSPLHF. In nucleotides, the CDR3 is TGTGCCAGCAGTTACTCGACAGGGGAGAATTCACCCCTCCACTTT.

The chain links TRBV7-2 to TRBJ1-5; perhaps TRBD1 as D (5 bases). Per the germline V gene, CDR1 is SGHTA and CDR2 is FQGNSA. V lost 4 bases and J 9 bases, leaving 10 bases between the germline ends. The CDR3 length is 12 residues. CDR3 amino acids: CASSSYGGPQHF. The CDR3 nucleotides are TGTGCCAGCAGCTCGTACGGGGGGCCCCAGCATTTT.

V gene TRBV5-5 combines with J gene TRBJ2-5, with 7 positions matching TRBD2. With V trimmed by 1 base and J by 1 base, 7 bases remained unmatched. Germline CDR1 SGHKS, CDR2 YYEKEE (reference sequence). The CDR3 runs 16 residues. CDR3 in DNA: TGTGCCAGCAGCTTGACCGGGGCTAGCGGCCAAGAGACCCAGTACTTC. Protein product: CASSLTGASGQETQYF.

The V and J genes are TRBV18 and TRBJ1-3; 10 nucleotides match TRBD1. The CDR3 loop spans 15 amino acids. The J segment lost 3 bases and the V segment lost 6 bases, leaving 5 bases of the junction unmatched. Germline loops: CDR1 KGHSH, CDR2 LQKENI. This CDR3 reads CASSPGQGIGNTIYF. Here the CDR3 DNA reads TGTGCCAGCTCCCCGGGACAGGGGATTGGAAACACCATATATTTT. Based on the CDR3 plus reference TRBV18 and TRBJ1-3, the full variable domain is NAGVMQNPRHLVRRRGQEARLRCSPMKGHSHVYWYRQLPEEGLKFMVYLQKENIIDESGMPKERFSAEFPKEGPSILRIQQVVRGDSAAYFCASSPGQGIGNTIYFGEGSWLTVV.

This clone showed up just once. The chain couples TRBV27 to TRBJ1-2; possible D gene TRBD1, 5 bases. Trimming cost V 2 bases and J 3 bases, with 13 bases left between them. The germline CDR1 and CDR2 sequences are MNHEY and SMNVEV (reference sequence). CDR3 size: 15 residues. CDR3 region: CASSLRGNPDYGYTF. CDR3 in DNA: TGTGCCAGCAGTTTACGGGGGAACCCCGACTATGGCTACACCTTC.

V and J are TRBV18 and TRBJ2-3; tentative D call: TRBD1 (5 bases). This CDR3 contains 17 residues. Trimming shortened V by 4 bases and J by 0 bases, and 17 bases separated the two germline ends. CDR1 and CDR2 from the germline V gene are KGHSH and LQKENI. The CDR3 here is CASSRSAGSYSTDTQYF. CDR3 bases: TGTGCCAGCTCACGATCTGCAGGGTCGTACAGCACAGATACGCAGTATTTT. The full variable domain, in which reference TRBV18 and TRBJ2-3 provide the parts outside the CDR3, is NAGVMQNPRHLVRRRGQEARLRCSPMKGHSHVYWYRQLPEEGLKFMVYLQKENIIDESGMPKERFSAEFPKEGPSILRIQQVVRGDSAAYFCASSRSAGSYSTDTQYFGPGTRLTVL.

The rearrangement uses TRBV5-1 and TRBJ2-3; 7 nucleotides align to TRBD2. This CDR3 spans 14 amino acids. V lost 3 bases, J lost 2 bases, and 3 bases stayed unmatched. CDR1 and CDR2 from the germline V gene are SGHRS and YFSETQ. CDR3 protein: CASSYGLVTDTQYF. In nucleotides, the CDR3 is TGCGCCAGCAGCTATGGACTAGTCACAGATACGCAGTATTTT.

The chain combines TRBV7-2 with TRBJ2-1; D uncertain. Germline CDR1 SGHTA, CDR2 FQGNSA. CDR3 length: 13 amino acids. Trimming took 6 bases from V and 8 from J, leaving 14 bases between them. The CDR3: CASRPPGPHEQFF. The CDR3 DNA is TGTGCCAGCAGACCACCAGGCCCGCATGAGCAGTTCTTC.

The rearrangement joins TRBV4-2 to TRBJ2-7, with D possibly matching TRBD2 (6 bases). The CDR3 loop spans 15 amino acids. Germline V gives CDR1 LGHNA, CDR2 YNFKEQ. Trimming took 3 bases from V and 2 from J, leaving 14 bases between them. CDR3 amino acids: CASSHPWGEAYEQYF. CDR3 nucleotides: TGTGCCAGCAGCCACCCGTGGGGGGAGGCCTACGAGCAGTACTTC.

The V and J genes are TRBV6-5 and TRBJ1-6; D perhaps matches TRBD1 (5 bases). CDR3 length: 12 amino acids. Trimming left V 4 bases short and J 8 bases short, with 6 bases between. CDR1 is MNHEY, CDR2 SVGAGI, per germline. CDR3 DNA sequence: TGTGCCAGCAGTTGGGGGGATTCACCCCTCCACTTT. This encodes CASSWGDSPLHF.

This chain joins TRBV7-2 and TRBJ2-7; TRBD2 agrees at 14 bases. This CDR3 comprises 15 residues. Germline V gene lookup returns CDR1 SGHTA and CDR2 FQGNSA. Trimming at V came to 5 bases and at J to 5 bases, leaving 5 bases not matched to a gene. The CDR3 is CASSPGLAGAHEQYF. CDR3 DNA sequence: TGTGCCAGCAGCCCGGGACTAGCGGGAGCTCACGAGCAGTACTTC.

This chain connects TRBV19 to TRBJ2-2, with 9 bases that match TRBD1. Trimming took 4 bases from V and 2 from J; bases not matched to a gene: 8. CDR3 length: 17 residues. Germline loops: CDR1 LNHDA, CDR2 SQIVND (reference sequence). CDR3 coding DNA: TGTGCCAGTAGTAGAGGACAGGGGACCACCAACACCGGGGAGCTGTTTTTT. Protein: CASSRGQGTTNTGELFF.

V and J are TRBV6-6 and TRBJ1-2, with TRBD1 matching over 8 bases. Trimming at V came to 5 bases and at J to 4 bases, leaving 12 bases not matched to a gene. CDR1 and CDR2 (germline): MNHNY, SVGAGI (reference sequence). The CDR3 sequence is 16 residues long. Here the CDR3 reads CASSHKPGGLIYGYTF. The DNA of the CDR3 is TGTGCCAGCAGTCACAAGCCAGGGGGCCTTATCTATGGCTACACCTTC.

This clone was picked up many times. The rearrangement links TRBV21-1 to TRBJ2-2; TRBD2 is the table's D call, not checked against the DNA. TRBV21-1 is tagged as a pseudogene. CDR3 length: 19 residues. For the CDR3, the DNA is TGTGCCAGCAGCCAACCCGCTCCTCGGCGGGAGGGGAACACCGGGGAGCTGTTTTTT. This codes for CASSQPAPRREGNTGELFF.

This clone has a handful of counts. This rearrangement joins TRBV18 to TRBJ1-5, with D possibly TRBD1 on 5 matching bases. CDR3 length: 16 residues. The V end was cut by 2 bases, the J end by 2 bases, with 13 bases between. Germline loops: CDR1 KGHSH, CDR2 LQKENI. This CDR3 reads CASSPRGGGRNQPQHF. For the CDR3, the DNA is TGTGCCAGCTCACCAAGGGGTGGTGGGCGCAATCAGCCCCAGCATTTT.

In DNA, the CDR3 is TGCAGCGTTCCGACTAGGATAAATAACAATGAGCAGTTCTTC. Protein: CSVPTRINNNEQFF. The rearrangement joins TRBV29-1 to TRBJ2-1, with D tentatively TRBD2 (6 bases). V was shortened by 5 bases and J by 5 bases, with 16 bases between the two germline ends. The CDR3 spans 14 residues. The germline V gene encodes CDR1 SQVTM and CDR2 ANQGSEA.

The chain links TRBV19 to TRBJ2-3; TRBD2 aligns across 13 bases. The CDR3 covers 17 residues. The J segment lost 0 bases and the V segment lost 4 bases, leaving 4 bases of the junction unmatched. Germline assignment: CDR1 LNHDA and CDR2 SQIVND (reference sequence). The CDR3 sequence: CASSTGLAGTSTDTQYF. In nucleotides, the CDR3 is TGTGCCAGTAGTACGGGACTAGCGGGAACTAGCACAGATACGCAGTATTTT.

V usage is TRBV28 and J usage is TRBJ1-2; weak D call: TRBD1 (6 bases). The CDR3 totals 14 residues. The germline V and J ends were trimmed by 6 bases and 5 bases, with 16 bases remaining between them. The germline CDR1 and CDR2 sequences are MDHEN and SYDVKM. The DNA of the CDR3 is TGTGCCAGCAGCCCCGGACAGACCAATTATGGCTACACCTTC. This translates into CASSPGQTNYGYTF.

V gene TRBV4-1 combines with J gene TRBJ1-1, with 7 bases that match TRBD1. V shed 1 base and J 7 bases; nucleotides not matched to a gene: 3. CDR1 MGHRA and CDR2 YSYEKL come from the germline V gene. CDR3 length: 13 residues. The chain's CDR3 is CASSQVGDSEAFF. The CDR3 DNA sequence: TGCGCCAGCAGCCAAGTTGGGGACAGTGAAGCTTTCTTT.

The V call is TRBV9, the J call TRBJ2-7; weak D call: TRBD2 (6 bases). Germline CDR1 is SGDLS and CDR2 is YYNGEE. V lost 3 bases and J 0 bases, leaving 13 bases between the germline ends. This CDR3 spans 15 amino acids. CDR3 protein: CASSAGTLSSYEQYF. The CDR3 nucleotides are TGTGCCAGCAGCGCCGGGACTCTCAGCTCCTACGAGCAGTACTTC.

This chain uses TRBV28 with TRBJ2-2; TRBD2 is a possible D gene (5 bases). The CDR3 sequence is 14 residues long. Germline V lookup: CDR1 MDHEN, CDR2 SYDVKM. Trimming left V 5 bases short and J 5 bases short, with 12 bases between. The CDR3 loop is CASSPSGNTGELFF. Written as DNA, the CDR3 is TGTGCCAGCAGTCCCAGCGGTAATACCGGGGAGCTGTTTTTT.

This chain connects TRBV29-1 to TRBJ2-1; 9 bases match TRBD2. Germline loops: CDR1 SQVTM, CDR2 ANQGSEA. This CDR3 contains 14 residues. V was pared by 3 bases and J by 8 bases, with 8 bases of the junction left unmatched. The DNA for the CDR3 is TGCAGCGTTGAGTTAGCGGGAGTACGTGATGAGCAGTTCTTC. Protein: CSVELAGVRDEQFF.

The rearrangement joins TRBV18 to TRBJ1-5, with 9 positions matching TRBD1. This CDR3 contains 14 residues. With V trimmed by 5 bases and J by 4 bases, 3 bases remained unmatched. Per germline, CDR1 KGHSH and CDR2 LQKENI. The CDR3 coding sequence is TGTGCCAGCTCAACAGGGGGCCGTAATCAGCCCCAGCATTTT. This translates into CASSTGGRNQPQHF.

This clone is a singleton in its sample. The chain is built from TRBV24-1 and TRBJ2-7; TRBD2 matches at 8 bases. The germline gives CDR1 KGHDR, CDR2 SFDVKD. This CDR3 contains 16 residues. The V and J ends lost 9 bases and 2 bases, in that order; junction bases with no gene match: 14. The DNA of the CDR3 is TGTGCCACCGCAGGAGCGCGAGCGGGAGACGCCTACGAGCAGTACTTC. This sequence encodes CATAGARAGDAYEQYF.

The chain employs TRBV6-6 and TRBJ1-1; D unresolved. The V gene lost 2 bases and the J gene lost 6 bases, with 10 bases spanning the gap. Germline V gene data show CDR1 as MNHNY and CDR2 as SVGAGI (reference sequence). The CDR3 is 13 amino acids. This CDR3 reads CASSYATAAEAFF. The CDR3 region has the DNA TGTGCCAGCAGTTACGCCACGGCGGCTGAAGCTTTCTTT.

This chain links TRBV2 with TRBJ2-7, with TRBD1 as a possible D gene (6 bases). CDR3 size: 12 residues. With 6 bases removed from V and 10 bases from J, the gap between germline ends came to 16 bases. Looked up from germline, CDR1 is SNHLY and CDR2 is FYNNEI. Here the CDR3 DNA reads TGTGCCAGCAGCGCAGGGACACAGGGCCAGTACTTC. It translates to CASSAGTQGQYF.

The V gene is TRBV6-5, the J gene TRBJ2-5; D is unresolved. Trimming cost V 7 bases and J 1 base, with 4 bases left between them. Germline CDR1 and CDR2: MNHEY and SVGAGI. This CDR3 spans 11 amino acids. The CDR3 nucleotides read TGTGCCAGCAACTTCCAAGAGACCCAGTACTTC. Its translation is CASNFQETQYF.